Below, one TCR beta chain is given with its context. This sample stems from a study of monozygotic twins with inflammatory bowel disease. Using the 5' RACE reads, TCRdb records one entry per CDR3 protein without DNA. The record lists some 150,000 distinct CDR3 sequences, of which the ten most abundant hold approximately 7.4%. The origin of this receptor is a human donor with ulcerative colitis or Crohn's disease, or a healthy co-twin of an affected twin (not recorded which). Sequencing was performed on blood.

This chain's CDR3 is CSALRGRGHQETQYF. V is TRBV20-1 and J is TRBJ2-5; without DNA, the TCRdb call of TRBD1 cannot be checked. CDR1 is DFQATT and CDR2 is SNEGSKA in the germline V gene (reference sequence). The CDR3 extends over 15 amino acids.